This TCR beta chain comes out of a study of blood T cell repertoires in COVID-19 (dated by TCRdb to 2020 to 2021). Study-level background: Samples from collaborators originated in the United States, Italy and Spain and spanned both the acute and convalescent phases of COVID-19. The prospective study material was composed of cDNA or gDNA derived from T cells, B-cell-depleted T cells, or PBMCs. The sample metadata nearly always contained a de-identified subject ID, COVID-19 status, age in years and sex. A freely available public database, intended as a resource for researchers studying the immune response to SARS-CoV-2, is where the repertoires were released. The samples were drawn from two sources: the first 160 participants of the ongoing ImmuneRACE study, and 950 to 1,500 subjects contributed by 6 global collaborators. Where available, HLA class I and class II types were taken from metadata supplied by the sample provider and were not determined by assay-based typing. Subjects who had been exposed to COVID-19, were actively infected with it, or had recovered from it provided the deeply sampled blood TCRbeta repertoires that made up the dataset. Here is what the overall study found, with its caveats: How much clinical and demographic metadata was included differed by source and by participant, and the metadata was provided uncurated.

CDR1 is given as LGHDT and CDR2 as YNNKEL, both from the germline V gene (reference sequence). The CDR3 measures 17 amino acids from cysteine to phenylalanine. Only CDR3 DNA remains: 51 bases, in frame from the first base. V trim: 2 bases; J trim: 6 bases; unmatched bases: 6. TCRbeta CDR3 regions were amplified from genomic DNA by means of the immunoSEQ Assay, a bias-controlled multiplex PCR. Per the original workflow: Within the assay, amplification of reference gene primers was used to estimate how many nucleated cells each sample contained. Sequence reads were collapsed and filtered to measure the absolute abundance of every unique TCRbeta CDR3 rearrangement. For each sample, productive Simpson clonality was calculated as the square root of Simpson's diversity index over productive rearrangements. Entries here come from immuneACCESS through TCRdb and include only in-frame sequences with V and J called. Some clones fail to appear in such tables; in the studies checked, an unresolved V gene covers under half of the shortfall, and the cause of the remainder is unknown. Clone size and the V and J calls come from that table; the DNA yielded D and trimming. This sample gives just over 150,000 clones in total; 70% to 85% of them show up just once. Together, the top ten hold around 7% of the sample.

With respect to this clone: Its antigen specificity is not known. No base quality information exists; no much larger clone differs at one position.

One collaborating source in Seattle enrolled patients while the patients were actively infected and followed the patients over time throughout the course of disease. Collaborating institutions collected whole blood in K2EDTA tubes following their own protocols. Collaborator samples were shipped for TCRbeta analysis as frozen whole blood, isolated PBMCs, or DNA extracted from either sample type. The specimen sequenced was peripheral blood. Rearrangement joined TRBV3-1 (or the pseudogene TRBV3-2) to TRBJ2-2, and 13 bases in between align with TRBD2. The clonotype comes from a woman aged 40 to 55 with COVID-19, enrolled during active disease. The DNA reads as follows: TGTGCCAGCAGCCAAACTAGCGGGAGGGCCTACCCCGGGGAGCTGTTTTTT. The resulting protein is CASSQTSGRAYPGELFF.